The 11 T cell receptor beta chains presented below share a single source sample, sequenced in a study of vaccination and CD4 T cells after COVID-19. Sequencing of cultured CD4+ T cell DNA used the Oncomine TCR Beta short-read assay. MiXCR was run by TCRdb on the PCR reads, yielding one entry per CDR3 protein. The repertoire holds about 26,000 distinct CDR3 sequences, with roughly 40% as singletons. Treatment in this sample: roughly 10-day PBMC culture with coronavirus spike peptide pools or control peptides (ViraFEST assay). Antigens of these TCRs are unknown. Sequencing used CD4+ T cells from blood, cultured in vitro. These receptors were obtained from a human donor who had recovered from COVID-19.

The chain uses TRBV10-1 and TRBJ2-2; 13 bases line up with TRBD2. CDR1 WNHNN and CDR2 SYGVQD come from the germline V gene (reference sequence). V lost 3 bases and J lost 7; bases outside the gene matches: 5. There are 16 residues in the CDR3. CDR3 sequence (DNA): TGCGCCAGCAGTGATTGGACTAGCGGGAGAGTCGGGGAGCTGTTTTTT. It translates to CASSDWTSGRVGELFF.

The chain has TRBV20-1 and TRBJ1-1; no firm D call. The germline V gene encodes CDR1 DFQATT and CDR2 SNEGSKA (reference sequence). Deletions cut 3 bases from V and 4 bases from J, with 9 bases between. This CDR3 region has 12 residues. DNA for the CDR3: TGCAGTGCTAGGGTGGGTGCCACTGAAGCTTTCTTT. It translates to CSARVGATEAFF.

The rearrangement joins TRBV20-1 to TRBJ2-7, with D perhaps matching TRBD1 (6 bases). CDR1 DFQATT and CDR2 SNEGSKA come from the germline V gene (reference sequence). This CDR3 is built from 15 residues. Deletions cut 5 bases from V and 0 bases from J, with 17 bases between. The CDR3 nucleotides are TGCAGTGCTGGCCCGCCAGGGGCCAGCTCCTACGAGCAGTACTTC. It specifies CSAGPPGASSYEQYF.

This clonotype was observed a few times. The V gene is TRBV6-2 or TRBV6-3, the J gene TRBJ2-3; 7 positions match TRBD1. This CDR3 has 13 amino acids. CDR1 and CDR2 (germline): MNHEY, SVGEGT. Losses at the gene ends were 5 bases for V and 3 bases for J; bases not matched to a gene: 2. DNA for the CDR3: TGTGCCAGCAGTCCAGGGGGAACAGATACGCAGTATTTT. Translation: CASSPGGTDTQYF.

The J gene is TRBJ1-1, the V gene TRBV7-3; 7 nucleotides align to TRBD1. The CDR3 totals 13 residues. Germline CDR1 SGHTA, CDR2 FQGTGA. Unmatched junction bases numbered 0, after V lost 4 bases and J lost 1 base. The CDR3 DNA reads as TGTGCCAGCAGCTGGGACAGGAACACTGAAGCTTTCTTT. It codes for CASSWDRNTEAFF.

The chain recombines TRBV20-1 with TRBJ2-7, with a tentative D call TRBD2 (6 bases). The V gene's germline CDR1 is DFQATT and CDR2 SNEGSKA (reference sequence). CDR3 length: 12 residues. The V end lost 6 bases, the J end lost 0 bases, and 9 bases lay between the germline ends. The CDR3 nucleotides are TGCAGTGCCTCGCGGGGCTCCTACGAGCAGTACTTC. Residues: CSASRGSYEQYF.

V usage is TRBV7-3 and J usage is TRBJ1-1; tentative D call: TRBD1 (6 bases). Germline CDR1 is SGHTA and CDR2 is FQGTGA. This CDR3 contains 16 residues. Between the trimmed V and J ends, which lost 2 bases and 3 bases, there was a span of 16 bases. The DNA for the CDR3 is TGTGCCAGCAGCTTAGGACGAGGGGGTGGGTACACTGAAGCTTTCTTT. This gives the protein CASSLGRGGGYTEAFF.

This clonotype was observed a handful of times. The rearrangement links TRBV6-5 to TRBJ2-3; D could derive from TRBD1 or TRBD2 (5 bases each). CDR1 is MNHEY and CDR2 is SVGAGI in the germline V gene. V was cut by 3 bases and J by 5 bases, with 12 bases left in between. This CDR3 is 14 amino acids long. CDR3 protein: CASSYIGTVDTQYF. CDR3 DNA sequence: TGTGCCAGCAGTTATATCGGGACGGTAGATACGCAGTATTTT.

V is TRBV5-1 and J is TRBJ1-1; the match to TRBD1 covers 7 bases. In germline, CDR1 is SGHRS, CDR2 YFSETQ. The CDR3 extends over 17 amino acids. V dropped 9 bases and J dropped 5; count of bases not matched to a gene: 22. The CDR3 coding sequence is TGCGCCACCAGACGGATTGCAGGGGACAGATTGTGGACTGAAGCTTTCTTT. Its protein product is CATRRIAGDRLWTEAFF.

V gene TRBV12-3 or TRBV12-4 combines with J gene TRBJ1-1; D is unresolved. Trimming took off 3 bases at V and 1 base at J, with 9 bases between the two ends. This CDR3 region has 14 residues. CDR3 amino acids: CASSFEGWNTEAFF. Here the CDR3 DNA reads TGTGCCAGCAGTTTCGAGGGTTGGAACACTGAAGCTTTCTTT.

This clonotype has more than one count but fewer than ten. The rearrangement links TRBV2 to TRBJ2-5; 7 nucleotides line up with TRBD2. The CDR3 extends over 16 amino acids. Trimming cost V 5 bases and J 4 bases; bases outside gene matches: 13. Germline CDR1 reads SNHLY; CDR2 reads FYNNEI. The DNA for the CDR3 is TGTGCCAGCAGTACTGGACACCGCGGGGGTTCAGAGACCCAGTACTTC. Amino acids: CASSTGHRGGSETQYF.